The text below deals with one T cell receptor (beta chain). The entry originates in a study of blood T cell repertoires in COVID-19. From germline, CDR1 is MDHEN and CDR2 SYDVKM. Trimming cost V 6 bases and J 2 bases, with 8 bases left between them. This CDR3 is built from 12 residues. Data came from immunoSEQ multiplex PCR; TCRdb stores just in-frame clones and leaves some out. This table holds a few hundred thousand clones, approximately 85% found once. This TCR was recovered from a human donor in a cohort sampled during active COVID-19. Sequenced: peripheral blood. V gene TRBV28 combines with J gene TRBJ2-7, with a weak D call TRBD2 (6 bases). CDR3 nucleotide sequence: TGTGCCAGCAGGAGCGGGCCCTACGAGCAGTACTTC. Protein: CASRSGPYEQYF.